These 13 T cell receptor beta chains originate from one sample sequenced in a study of T cells in tuberculosis. The assay was immunoSEQ multiplex PCR, and TCRdb's table has in-frame clones only and misses some. The repertoire holds 35,000 to 50,000 clones, with around 94% as singletons. Specimen: PBMCs. The receptors were gathered from a donor aged 10-29 years with latent tuberculosis or without tuberculosis infection. Some clones in this sample may be carry-over from other donors' samples.

The rearrangement uses TRBV5-1 and TRBJ2-2; D unresolved. The V and J ends lost 4 bases and 3 bases respectively, with 4 bases between them. This CDR3 has 12 amino acids. Germline CDR1 SGHRS, CDR2 YFSETQ. This CDR3 is CASSLYTGELFF. CDR3 in DNA: TGCGCCAGCAGCCTCTACACCGGGGAGCTGTTTTTT.

This clone was seen once. The V call is TRBV25-1, the J call TRBJ1-4, with 7 bases aligning to TRBD1. CDR3 length: 15 residues. The germline gives CDR1 MGHDK, CDR2 SYGVNS. The V segment lost 5 bases and the J segment 7 bases; nucleotides outside the gene matches: 10. CDR3 nucleotides: TGTGCCAGCAGTAAGAGGACAGGAGAGTCTGAAAAACTGTTTTTT. This gives the protein CASSKRTGESEKLFF.

V usage is TRBV16 and J usage is TRBJ2-7; perhaps TRBD1 as D (6 bases). Trimming shortened V by 8 bases and J by 3 bases, and 14 bases separated the two germline ends. This CDR3 is 13 amino acids long. Germline CDR1 and CDR2: KGHSY and FQNENV. The CDR3 is CASRVTGDYEQYF. Here the CDR3 DNA reads TGTGCCAGCCGCGTGACAGGAGACTACGAGCAGTACTTC.

This chain links TRBV7-6 with TRBJ1-4, with D possibly matching TRBD1 (6 bases). Germline V gene data show CDR1 as SGHVS and CDR2 as FNYEAQ. Trimming took off 4 bases at V and 0 bases at J, with 21 bases between the two ends. The CDR3 consists of 19 residues. The CDR3 protein is CASSSPALDRSATNEKLFF. The CDR3 region has the DNA TGTGCCAGCAGCTCGCCAGCCCTGGACAGATCTGCAACTAATGAAAAACTGTTTTTT.

The V and J genes are TRBV9 and TRBJ2-2; D is undetermined. CDR1 and CDR2 (germline): SGDLS, YYNGEE. CDR3 length equals 14 residues. V was cut by 0 bases and J by 6 bases, with 9 bases left in between. CDR3 DNA sequence: TGTGCCAGCAGCGTAGACAGAAATTCCGGGGAGCTGTTTTTT. This codes for CASSVDRNSGELFF.

V usage is TRBV28 and J usage is TRBJ1-1; 7 bases fit TRBD1. Germline CDR1 is MDHEN and CDR2 is SYDVKM. V was pared by 1 base and J by 1 base, with 15 bases of the junction left unmatched. There are 19 residues in the CDR3. The CDR3 coding sequence is TGTGCCAGCAGTTTATTGTTGGGAATGGGCAGGGGGACGAACACTGAAGCTTTCTTT. This translates into CASSLLLGMGRGTNTEAFF.

V usage is TRBV5-1 and J usage is TRBJ2-2; D may be TRBD2 (5 bases). The length of the CDR3 is 17 residues. Germline V lookup: CDR1 SGHRS, CDR2 YFSETQ. Trimming stripped 4 bases from V and 0 bases from J, with 16 bases between. CDR3 residues: CASSPGLLPSNTGELFF. CDR3 sequence (DNA): TGCGCCAGCAGCCCTGGACTTCTGCCTTCGAACACCGGGGAGCTGTTTTTT.

As concerns this clone: The same CDR3 arises from other DNA sequences in this sample as well. V is TRBV4-3 and J is TRBJ1-1; a possible D gene is TRBD1 (5 bases). Germline-derived CDR1 and CDR2 are LGHNA and YSLEER. V was trimmed by 4 bases and J by 1 base, leaving 13 bases between them. CDR3 length: 15 residues. The CDR3 nucleotides read TGCGCCAGCAGCCTTCGGGGGAGCGAGAACACTGAAGCTTTCTTT. Translating it yields CASSLRGSENTEAFF.

The rearrangement joins TRBV15 to TRBJ2-1; TRBD2 agrees at 9 bases. The germline gives CDR1 LNHNV, CDR2 YYDKDF (reference sequence). The CDR3 sequence is 16 residues long. V gave up 3 bases and J gave up 7 bases; unmatched junction bases: 10. The CDR3 here is CATSRIPGLARNEQFF. DNA for the CDR3: TGTGCCACCAGCAGGATCCCGGGACTAGCTAGGAATGAGCAGTTCTTC.

The V and J genes are TRBV4-3 and TRBJ1-2; D is undetermined. V lost 0 bases and J lost 8, with 16 bases in between. The CDR3 contains 15 residues. Germline V lookup: CDR1 LGHNA, CDR2 YSLEER. CDR3 sequence (DNA): TGCGCCAGCAGCCAAGAAGGCACACGGGGTTGGGGCTACACCTTC. This gives the protein CASSQEGTRGWGYTF.

J is TRBJ1-2 and V is TRBV5-1; 9 bases align to TRBD1. The CDR3 has 14 residues. V was pared by 3 bases and J by 4 bases, with 4 bases of the junction left unmatched. Germline loops: CDR1 SGHRS, CDR2 YFSETQ. In nucleotides, the CDR3 is TGCGCCAGCAGCTCGGGACAGGGCCCCTATGGCTACACCTTC. Amino acids: CASSSGQGPYGYTF.

The sample holds one count of this clone. The genes are TRBV9 and TRBJ2-1; D ambiguous. Germline V CDR1 and CDR2: SGDLS, YYNGEE. This CDR3 has 17 residues. Trimming shortened V by 3 bases and J by 0 bases, and 16 bases separated the two germline ends. The DNA for the CDR3 is TGTGCCAGCAGCGCCGGAGTGTGGCAGAGCTCCTACAATGAGCAGTTCTTC. The encoded protein is CASSAGVWQSSYNEQFF.

This sequence joins TRBV4-3 and TRBJ2-2; D remains unclear. The CDR3 extends over 18 amino acids. V lost 6 bases, J lost 2 bases, and 22 bases lay in between. The germline V gene has CDR1 LGHNA and CDR2 YSLEER. The CDR3 DNA follows: TGCGCCAGCAGTCGTTTCCCTGGGCTTTCATCTAACACCGGGGAGCTGTTTTTT. Translated, it gives CASSRFPGLSSNTGELFF.